The clone carrying this TCR beta chain was seen repeatedly, ten times or more. TCRdb ran MiXCR on the 5' RACE reads and lists one entry per CDR3 protein. The data contain almost 9,000 distinct CDR3 sequences, roughly 29% of them singletons. The germline CDR1 and CDR2 sequences are SGHTA and FQGNSA. CDR3 length equals 15 residues. Trimming shortened V by 1 base and J by 1 base, and 10 bases separated the two germline ends. The source is a female donor with breast cancer. The material sequenced was naive CD4+ T cells sorted from a lymph node. Sample subset: naive CD4+ T cells, CD4+CD45RA+CD25-. The V gene is TRBV7-2, the J gene TRBJ1-2; tentative D call: TRBD1 (6 bases). The CDR3 loop reads CASSLDQGINYGYTF. CDR3 nucleotide sequence: TGTGCCAGCAGCTTAGACCAGGGGATTAACTATGGCTACACCTTC.